A single sample is the source of the 5 T cell receptor beta chains below, sequenced in a study of CD8 T cells in ankylosing spondylitis. TCRdb reprocessed the 5' RACE reads via MiXCR and lists one record per CDR3 protein. The sample yields a few hundred thousand distinct CDR3 sequences, 20% seen once. The sample was blood, either unsorted or a sorted T cell fraction (not recorded which). These receptors all stem from a male donor with ankylosing spondylitis or in good health (not recorded which).

This clonotype was counted a single time. This chain links TRBV6-5 with TRBJ2-5; a possible D gene is TRBD2 (5 bases). The CDR3 is 15 amino acids. Germline V CDR1 and CDR2: MNHEY, SVGAGI. Between the trimmed V and J ends, which lost 0 bases and 4 bases, there was a span of 12 bases. This CDR3 reads CASSYSLAGAETQYF. CDR3 sequence (DNA): TGTGCCAGCAGTTACTCGTTGGCGGGCGCAGAGACCCAGTACTTC.

This clonotype was detected a few times. V gene TRBV6-5 combines with J gene TRBJ2-7; maybe TRBD2 (6 bases). The CDR3 runs to 13 residues. CDR1 and CDR2 (germline): MNHEY, SVGAGI. Trimming pared 4 bases from V and 6 bases from J, leaving 13 bases between. CDR3 sequence: CASSSGGTSEQYF. The CDR3 DNA sequence: TGTGCCAGCAGTTCTGGGGGGACGAGCGAGCAGTACTTC.

V is TRBV27 and J is TRBJ2-1, with 8 nucleotides matching TRBD2. The CDR3 runs 19 residues. Germline V gives CDR1 MNHEY, CDR2 SMNVEV (reference sequence). V lost 5 bases to trimming and J lost 9 bases; unmatched junction nucleotides: 24. The CDR3, as DNA: TGTGCCAGCAGTACCTCTAGGCGGGGGGTACCCTCGGGTACCGGTGAGCAGTTCTTC. Translation gives CASSTSRRGVPSGTGEQFF.

The rearrangement joins TRBV7-9 to TRBJ2-1; D may correspond to TRBD1 or TRBD2 (5 bases each). Trimming stripped 0 bases from V and 8 bases from J, with 11 bases between. CDR3 length: 14 residues. Germline assignment: CDR1 SEHNR and CDR2 FQNEAQ (reference sequence). The CDR3 nucleotides are TGTGCCAGCAGCTTAGCGGGGACCATTCATGAGCAGTTCTTC. It is translated as CASSLAGTIHEQFF.

The V call is TRBV4-1, the J call TRBJ2-3, with D tentatively TRBD2 (6 bases). Germline V gene lookup returns CDR1 MGHRA and CDR2 YSYEKL. The V and J ends lost 1 base and 2 bases respectively, with 10 bases between them. The length of the CDR3 is 15 residues. The CDR3 protein is CASSQVVAATDTQYF. The CDR3 DNA reads as TGCGCCAGCAGCCAAGTAGTAGCGGCCACAGATACGCAGTATTTT.